This T cell receptor beta chain is from a study of cytomegalovirus exposure and HLA in healthy donors. Whole-study findings and limits: Highly shared sequence variants in one cluster were likely a sequencing artifact.

Per the germline V gene, CDR1 is MRHNA and CDR2 is SNTAGT. There are 16 residues in the CDR3. With 6 bases clipped from V and 5 bases from J, the junction kept 14 bases outside the gene matches. This clone was detected only once. Its antigen is not identified. Researchers ran the PCR with 60 Vbeta and 13 Jbeta primers. Clones were read by immunoSEQ multiplex PCR, and TCRdb kept only the in-frame ones, dropping some. The sample shows over 150,000 clones, over 75% of them seen only once. Sequences were obtained from PBMCs. This TCR was recovered from a woman aged 30 to 39 in good health and CMV-seronegative. The chain recombines TRBV6-4 with TRBJ2-5; 8 bases match TRBD1. CDR3: CASRPPGQGYVETQYF. The CDR3, as DNA: TGTGCCAGCAGGCCCCCTGGACAGGGCTACGTCGAGACCCAGTACTTC.